This TCR beta chain was sequenced during a study of blood T cell repertoires in COVID-19. Study-wide context: Sample material is recorded as cDNA or gDNA derived from T cells, B-cell-depleted T cells, or PBMCs.

This table comes from immunoSEQ multiplex PCR, and its TCRdb copy is limited to in-frame clones, with some not included. The data show almost 350,000 clones, roughly 90% seen once. Germline V lookup: CDR1 LNHNV, CDR2 YYDKDF (reference sequence). Losses at the gene ends were 0 bases for V and 5 bases for J; bases not matched to a gene: 9. This CDR3 is built from 18 residues. Sample: PBMCs or T cells enriched from blood (not recorded which). The V gene is TRBV15, the J gene TRBJ1-5, with 11 positions matching TRBD1. This TCR derives from a woman in her 30s who had been exposed to COVID-19. CDR3 DNA sequence: TGTGCCACCAGCAGAGATAAGACCGGGACAGGGGGAGATCAGCCCCAGCATTTT. Translation gives CATSRDKTGTGGDQPQHF.